The 26 T cell receptor beta chains listed next were all sequenced from one sample in a study of vaccination effects on CD4 cells after COVID-19. Their antigens remain unidentified. The table came from immunoSEQ multiplex PCR; TCRdb's copy has only in-frame clones and leaves some out. This sample yields 20,000 to 25,000 clones, of which around 67% are seen a single time; approximately 10% belongs to the top ten. Investigators separated out CD4+ T cells once 10 days of culture had passed. This material consisted of CD4+ T cells from PBMCs cultured without peptide, taken before COVID-19 vaccination. The receptors were sampled from a human donor who received a COVID-19 vaccine.

The chain joins TRBV5-1 to TRBJ2-6; D is perhaps TRBD2 (5 bases). The V gene lost 0 bases and the J gene lost 6 bases, with 10 bases spanning the gap. Germline CDR1 and CDR2: SGHRS and YFSETQ. The CDR3 runs to 15 residues. CDR3 DNA sequence: TGCGCCAGCAGCTTGGGCGGAGGCCCGGCCAACGTCCTGACTTTC. It is translated as CASSLGGGPANVLTF.

The gene calls are TRBV6-2 or TRBV6-3 and TRBJ1-2; no reliable D call. This CDR3 has 13 residues. V was trimmed by 0 bases and J by 4 bases, leaving 6 bases between them. CDR1 MNHEY and CDR2 SVGEGT come from the germline V gene. CDR3 DNA: TGTGCCAGCAGTTACTCCGAAGGCTATGGCTACACCTTC. It yields the protein CASSYSEGYGYTF.

This clone was recorded once. CDR3 sequence reads: CASTPPGHGIDTQYF. CDR3 DNA: TGTGCCAGCACCCCTCCGGGACATGGGATAGATACGCAGTATTTT. The chain joins TRBV9 to TRBJ2-3, with D possibly TRBD1 on 6 matching bases. Per the germline V gene, CDR1 is SGDLS and CDR2 is YYNGEE. This CDR3 region has 15 residues. V was clipped by 6 bases and J by 5 bases, with 19 bases between them. Based on the CDR3 plus reference TRBV9 and TRBJ2-3, the full variable domain is DSGVTQTPKHLITATGQRVTLRCSPRSGDLSVYWYQQSLDQGLQFLIQYYNGEERAKGNILERFSAQQFPDLHSELNLSSLELGDSALYFCASTPPGHGIDTQYFGPGTRLTVL.

J is TRBJ1-5 and V is TRBV28; D gene ambiguous. Germline V gives CDR1 MDHEN, CDR2 SYDVKM. Between the trimmed V and J ends, which lost 4 bases and 4 bases, there was a span of 2 bases. The CDR3 is 11 amino acids. The CDR3 bases are TGTGCCAGCAGTTGGAATCAGCCCCAGCATTTT. Amino acids: CASSWNQPQHF.

This rearrangement joins TRBV4-3 to TRBJ2-4, with 8 nucleotides matching TRBD2. The V and J ends lost 0 bases and 5 bases, in that order; junction bases with no gene match: 6. The CDR3 length is 16 residues. The germline CDR1 and CDR2 sequences are LGHNA and YSLEER. CDR3 sequence: CASSQEGGGSQNIQYF. CDR3 sequence (DNA): TGCGCCAGCAGCCAAGAGGGCGGGGGGTCTCAAAACATTCAGTACTTC.

The rearrangement joins TRBV27 to TRBJ1-3, with D uncertain. Germline-derived CDR1 and CDR2 are MNHEY and SMNVEV (reference sequence). Trimming pared 5 bases from V and 2 bases from J, leaving 13 bases between. There are 15 residues in the CDR3. For the CDR3, the DNA is TGTGCCAGCAGTCTGCTTGGGTCAGCTGGAAACACCATATATTTT. Residues: CASSLLGSAGNTIYF.

The gene calls are TRBV12-3 or TRBV12-4 and TRBJ2-1; the D is unclear. V shed 2 bases and J shed 7 bases, with 6 bases lying between them. The CDR3 length is 12 residues. The CDR3 nucleotides are TGTGCCAGCAGTTTACGTTATAATGAGCAGTTCTTC. It translates to CASSLRYNEQFF.

The chain is built from TRBV29-1 and TRBJ1-2; TRBD1 matches 10 bases. CDR1 and CDR2 from the germline V gene are SQVTM and ANQGSEA. J gave up 2 bases and V 1 base, and 4 bases lay outside the gene matches. This CDR3 is built from 15 residues. The CDR3 reads CSVEVSDRGNYGYTF. CDR3 bases: TGCAGCGTTGAAGTTTCGGACAGGGGGAACTATGGCTACACCTTC.

The chain combines TRBV4-1 with TRBJ2-4; D perhaps matches TRBD1 (5 bases). The germline V and J ends were trimmed by 2 bases and 7 bases, with 18 bases remaining between them. There are 16 residues in the CDR3. Germline lookup yields CDR1 MGHRA and CDR2 YSYEKL. Here the CDR3 DNA reads TGCGCCAGCAGCCAATCGACTGTTGGGGCAGGGAACATTCAGTACTTC. Protein product: CASSQSTVGAGNIQYF.

This clone appeared a few times. Within the sample, other DNA sequences also encode this same CDR3. The genes are TRBV9 and TRBJ1-3; the D gene is possibly TRBD1 (5 bases). This CDR3 is 13 amino acids long. From germline, CDR1 is SGDLS and CDR2 YYNGEE. With 2 bases removed from V and 3 bases from J, the gap between germline ends came to 6 bases. DNA of the CDR3: TGTGCCAGCAGCGTGGGGGATGGAAACACCATATATTTT. Translated, it gives CASSVGDGNTIYF.

This clone was counted between two and nine times. The chain employs TRBV2 and TRBJ1-6; D may be TRBD1 (5 bases). Germline V gives CDR1 SNHLY, CDR2 FYNNEI. Deletions cut 4 bases from V and 10 bases from J, with 11 bases between. The CDR3 contains 13 residues. The chain's CDR3 is CASSAQGPSPLHF. CDR3 nucleotide sequence: TGTGCCAGCAGTGCTCAGGGTCCCTCACCCCTCCACTTT.

The chain couples TRBV28 to TRBJ2-3; 10 bases fit TRBD2. CDR3 size: 18 residues. Germline V gene data show CDR1 as MDHEN and CDR2 as SYDVKM. J gave up 3 bases and V 3 bases, and 12 bases lay outside the gene matches. CDR3 in amino acids: CASSLGNLYSGGTDTQYF. DNA of the CDR3: TGTGCCAGCAGTTTGGGGAACCTCTATAGCGGGGGGACAGATACGCAGTATTTT.

The chain has TRBV4-2 and TRBJ2-1; D may be TRBD1 (6 bases). Germline lookup yields CDR1 LGHNA and CDR2 YNFKEQ. The V end lost 2 bases, the J end lost 4 bases, and 15 bases lay between the germline ends. This CDR3 spans 16 amino acids. CDR3 DNA sequence: TGTGCCAGCAGCCAACCACGGAGCAGGGGATACAATGAGCAGTTCTTC. Translating it yields CASSQPRSRGYNEQFF.

This clone turned up a few times. V usage is TRBV27 and J usage is TRBJ1-1; D not resolved. This CDR3 region has 15 residues. Germline V gives CDR1 MNHEY, CDR2 SMNVEV (reference sequence). Trimming took off 2 bases at V and 1 base at J, with 11 bases between the two ends. CDR3 sequence reads: CASSLNAGKNTEAFF. Here the CDR3 DNA reads TGTGCCAGCAGTTTAAATGCAGGAAAGAACACTGAAGCTTTCTTT.

This clone was detected a few times. The J gene is TRBJ2-7, the V gene TRBV25-1; 8 bases align to TRBD1. This CDR3 is 13 amino acids long. Trimming at V came to 5 bases and at J to 5 bases, leaving 5 bases not matched to a gene. Germline-derived CDR1 and CDR2 are MGHDK and SYGVNS. This CDR3 is CASSRTGTNEQYF. CDR3 sequence (DNA): TGTGCCAGCAGTCGGACAGGGACCAACGAGCAGTACTTC.

CDR3 nucleotides: TGTGCCAGCAGTGAAGCCCCCCAGGGTTTGGATTCACCCCTCCACTTT. Its translation: CASSEAPQGLDSPLHF. The chain is built from TRBV6-1 and TRBJ1-6; D is possibly TRBD1 (5 bases). From germline, CDR1 is MNHNS and CDR2 SASEGT. The germline V and J ends were trimmed by 0 bases and 8 bases, with 14 bases remaining between them. The CDR3 is 16 residues long.

The rearrangement uses TRBV3-1 (or the pseudogene TRBV3-2) and TRBJ1-1, with D possibly matching TRBD1 (5 bases). CDR3 length equals 16 residues. Germline CDR1 and CDR2: LGHDT and YNNKEL (reference sequence). The V gene lost 0 bases and the J gene lost 0 bases, with 11 bases spanning the gap. Here the CDR3 reads CASSQERGYLNTEAFF. DNA for the CDR3: TGTGCCAGCAGCCAAGAGAGGGGTTATCTGAACACTGAAGCTTTCTTT.

J is TRBJ2-3 and V is TRBV27; 10 bases agree with TRBD1. V lost 6 bases and J lost 2; bases outside the gene matches: 11. Germline values: CDR1 MNHEY, CDR2 SMNVEV (reference sequence). CDR3 size: 17 residues. The CDR3, as DNA: TGTGCCAGCAGCATCCGGGCGGGACAGGGGTACACAGATACGCAGTATTTT. It encodes CASSIRAGQGYTDTQYF.

The J gene is TRBJ2-5, the V gene TRBV30; the D is unclear. Germline lookup yields CDR1 GTSNPN and CDR2 SVGIG (reference sequence). Trimming cost V 1 base and J 4 bases, with 10 bases left between them. CDR3 length: 13 amino acids. In DNA, the CDR3 is TGTGCCTGGAGTGATGGGTTCGCAGAGACCCAGTACTTC. This gives the protein CAWSDGFAETQYF.

DNA of the CDR3: TGTGCCAGCAGTGAGGTGACTAGCGACCGTGCAGGGCAGTTCTTC. Translating it yields CASSEVTSDRAGQFF. V gene TRBV27 combines with J gene TRBJ2-1; TRBD2 matches at 8 bases. Germline-derived CDR1 and CDR2 are MNHEY and SMNVEV (reference sequence). This CDR3 comprises 15 residues. V lost 5 bases to trimming and J lost 12 bases; unmatched junction nucleotides: 15.

This clone was seen a handful of times. The V call is TRBV6-5, the J call TRBJ2-7; unclear D gene. This CDR3 comprises 11 residues. Per germline, CDR1 MNHEY and CDR2 SVGAGI. V lost 8 bases, J lost 7 bases, and 12 bases lay in between. CDR3 DNA: TGTGCCAGCTCTCTGATAATGGAGCAGTACTTC. Translation: CASSLIMEQYF.

This sequence joins TRBV7-9 and TRBJ1-2, with D unclear. Per germline, CDR1 SEHNR and CDR2 FQNEAQ (reference sequence). This CDR3 spans 13 amino acids. With 5 bases removed from V and 4 bases from J, the gap between germline ends came to 11 bases. CDR3 region: CASSVAVVYGYTF. The CDR3 DNA is TGTGCCAGCAGCGTTGCGGTTGTCTATGGCTACACCTTC.

This clone has only a few counts. The V call is TRBV28, the J call TRBJ2-7; TRBD2 is a possible D gene (5 bases). Germline CDR1 is MDHEN and CDR2 is SYDVKM. The V end lost 7 bases, the J end lost 7 bases, and 20 bases lay between the germline ends. The CDR3 loop spans 14 amino acids. In nucleotides, the CDR3 is TGTGCCAGCACCTCCGAGGCGGGTTCCGGAGAGCAGTACTTC. It specifies CASTSEAGSGEQYF.

Only a few counts were recorded for this clone. The chain is built from TRBV19 and TRBJ2-2, with no clear D. Germline CDR1 reads LNHDA; CDR2 reads SQIVND (reference sequence). The V and J ends lost 4 bases and 6 bases respectively, with 12 bases between them. This CDR3 comprises 14 residues. CDR3 sequence reads: CASSKPVGAGELFF. CDR3 nucleotides: TGTGCCAGTAGTAAGCCAGTTGGGGCCGGGGAGCTGTTTTTT.

This clone was seen only a few times. This rearrangement joins TRBV18 to TRBJ2-3, with 7 bases aligning to TRBD1. Per the germline V gene, CDR1 is KGHSH and CDR2 is LQKENI. This CDR3 is 16 amino acids long. The ends lost 8 bases at V and 3 bases at J; junction bases unmatched: 14. The DNA of the CDR3 is TGTGCCAGCCAGTTCGAACAGGGGATGTTTACAGATACGCAGTATTTT. This translates into CASQFEQGMFTDTQYF.

This clone came up a few times. The V gene is TRBV27, the J gene TRBJ1-2; D gene ambiguous. CDR3 length: 13 residues. CDR1 and CDR2 from the germline V gene are MNHEY and SMNVEV (reference sequence). V was clipped by 5 bases and J by 4 bases, with 11 bases between them. CDR3 sequence reads: CASSPQRAYGYTF. CDR3 in DNA: TGTGCCAGCAGTCCCCAGAGGGCCTATGGCTACACCTTC.